This record looks at one TCR beta chain sequence and its context. This CDR3 comprises 11 residues. V gave up 4 bases and J gave up 8 bases, with 9 bases separating them. Looked up from germline, CDR1 is DFQATT and CDR2 is SNEGSKA (reference sequence). The source of the sample is a study of control samples from healthy donors and cancer patients. Assay used: immunoSEQ multiplex PCR; TCRdb lists only in-frame clones, some missing. The sample has about 16,000 clones, roughly 91% seen once. The chain joins TRBV20-1 to TRBJ2-1; no clear D. This clonotype originated in a man aged 60-69 years with head and neck cancer. Sequencing was carried out using PBMCs. This CDR3 is CSAKPSYEQFF. In DNA, the CDR3 is TGCAGTGCTAAGCCCTCCTATGAGCAGTTCTTC.